The subject of this entry is one T cell receptor (beta chain). What it binds is not known. The sample is drawn from a study of Ad26.COV2.S vaccination and SARS-CoV-2 variants. Study as a whole: Ad26.COV2.S given intramuscularly, once or twice 56 days apart. Overall study findings and caveats: Vaccine recipients posted higher spike-specific TCR breadth than their placebo counterparts. Analyses that measured TCR breadth and depth may have underestimated total T cell responses.

Only in-frame clones appear in the TCRdb table, and some are missing; sequencing was by immunoSEQ multiplex PCR. Among 200,000 to 300,000 clones listed, 70% to 90% were seen once. Stated treatment: some 20 received Ad26.COV2.S at low or high dose, single or two shots; about 5 received placebo; per-sample allocation not given. Collection of the samples took place on day 63 after the first injection of vaccine or placebo. Germline loops: CDR1 SGHDN, CDR2 FVKESK. The CDR3 is 13 amino acids. V dropped 3 bases and J dropped 3 bases, with 9 bases sitting between them. The starting material was peripheral blood, obtained in a trial of Ad26.COV2.S vaccine versus placebo. This TCR was recovered from a person aged 18 to 59 who received the Ad26.COV2.S COVID-19 vaccine or a placebo. This chain joins TRBV14 and TRBJ2-7, with D perhaps TRBD2 (6 bases). The CDR3: CASSQKGLYEQYF. The CDR3 DNA sequence: TGTGCCAGCAGCCAGAAGGGACTCTACGAGCAGTACTTC.